The 19 T cell receptor beta chains given below trace back to one sample, sequenced in a study of blood T cell repertoires in COVID-19. The table came from immunoSEQ multiplex PCR; TCRdb's copy has only in-frame clones and leaves some out. Of a few hundred thousand clones listed, 91% were seen once; the top ten hold under 3%. Sequenced: peripheral blood. The receptor source for this set is a person aged 18 to 30 with COVID-19, enrolled during active disease.

The V gene is TRBV4-1, the J gene TRBJ2-2; 9 bases are a match to TRBD2. The germline V gene has CDR1 MGHRA and CDR2 YSYEKL. J gave up 7 bases and V 1 base, and 7 bases lay outside the gene matches. The length of the CDR3 is 16 residues. CDR3 loop: CASSQVIAGVSGELFF. The CDR3 DNA sequence: TGCGCCAGCAGCCAAGTGATAGCGGGAGTGAGCGGGGAGCTGTTTTTT.

Regarding this clone: Within the sample, other DNA sequences also encode this same CDR3. The CDR3 region is CASSLSGAYEQYF. In DNA form, the CDR3 reads TGTGCCAGCAGCTTGAGCGGAGCCTACGAGCAGTACTTC. This chain uses TRBV11-2 with TRBJ2-7, with D tentatively TRBD2 (5 bases). Germline values: CDR1 SGHAT, CDR2 FQNNGV. V was shortened by 3 bases and J by 2 bases, with 8 bases between the two germline ends. The CDR3 is made up of 13 amino acids.

The rearrangement uses TRBV7-9 and TRBJ2-5; 8 nucleotides match TRBD1. This CDR3 has 14 residues. The germline CDR1 and CDR2 sequences are SEHNR and FQNEAQ (reference sequence). The V and J ends lost 5 bases and 2 bases, in that order; junction bases with no gene match: 4. This chain's CDR3 is CASSANRGQETQYF. CDR3 DNA sequence: TGTGCCAGCAGCGCAAACAGGGGGCAAGAGACCCAGTACTTC.

V is TRBV7-9 and J is TRBJ2-3; no definite D call. The CDR3 is 15 amino acids. Germline V gives CDR1 SEHNR, CDR2 FQNEAQ (reference sequence). Trimming cost V 1 base and J 1 base, with 9 bases left between them. The CDR3 nucleotides are TGTGCCAGCAGCTTAGGAGCCCTAGGCACAGATACGCAGTATTTT. This sequence encodes CASSLGALGTDTQYF.

The chain uses TRBV9 and TRBJ2-3; possible D gene TRBD2, 6 bases. Deletions cut 3 bases from V and 6 bases from J, with 11 bases between. This CDR3 comprises 13 residues. The germline V gene has CDR1 SGDLS and CDR2 YYNGEE. DNA for the CDR3: TGTGCCAGCAGCGGACCGGCGGGGGATACGCAGTATTTT. This encodes CASSGPAGDTQYF. Full variable domain (remainder filled in from reference TRBV9 and TRBJ2-3): DSGVTQTPKHLITATGQRVTLRCSPRSGDLSVYWYQQSLDQGLQFLIQYYNGEERAKGNILERFSAQQFPDLHSELNLSSLELGDSALYFCASSGPAGDTQYFGPGTRLTVL.

The rearrangement links TRBV19 to TRBJ1-5; D may be TRBD1 (6 bases). The ends were cut back, 5 bases at V and 7 bases at J, with 12 bases in the middle. CDR3 length equals 13 residues. Looked up from germline, CDR1 is LNHDA and CDR2 is SQIVND (reference sequence). In nucleotides, the CDR3 is TGTGCCAGTAGTGCACAGGGACGCCAGCCCCAGCATTTT. It specifies CASSAQGRQPQHF.

The chain is built from TRBV7-9 and TRBJ1-1, with a tentative D call TRBD1 (5 bases). CDR3 size: 13 residues. V shed 5 bases and J shed 5 bases, with 12 bases lying between them. Looked up from germline, CDR1 is SEHNR and CDR2 is FQNEAQ (reference sequence). CDR3 loop: CASSPQEGTEAFF. The DNA for the CDR3 is TGTGCCAGCAGCCCTCAGGAGGGGACTGAAGCTTTCTTT.

This chain uses TRBV19 with TRBJ2-4, with D tentatively TRBD2 (5 bases). In germline, CDR1 is LNHDA, CDR2 SQIVND (reference sequence). The V and J ends lost 3 bases and 0 bases respectively, with 9 bases between them. The CDR3 loop spans 15 amino acids. The CDR3 spells CASSILAVAKNIQYF. CDR3 nucleotides: TGTGCCAGTAGTATCCTAGCAGTAGCCAAAAACATTCAGTACTTC.

The gene calls are TRBV4-2 and TRBJ2-5, with 12 nucleotides matching TRBD2. Germline V lookup: CDR1 LGHNA, CDR2 YNFKEQ. The CDR3 spans 17 residues. V dropped 1 base and J dropped 5; count of bases not matched to a gene: 8. The CDR3, as DNA: TGTGCCAGCAGCCAAGGGACTAGCGGGACCCGGAGGGAGACCCAGTACTTC. Translated, it gives CASSQGTSGTRRETQYF.

The chain carries TRBV4-2 and TRBJ2-5; 7 bases line up with TRBD2. There are 17 residues in the CDR3. Per the germline V gene, CDR1 is LGHNA and CDR2 is YNFKEQ. V lost 0 bases and J lost 5; bases outside the gene matches: 12. The CDR3: CASSQEKALRGSETQYF. CDR3 sequence (DNA): TGTGCCAGCAGCCAAGAAAAGGCTCTGCGGGGGTCGGAGACCCAGTACTTC.

The chain joins TRBV7-2 to TRBJ1-5; no firm D call. This CDR3 is built from 15 residues. Between the trimmed V and J ends, which lost 5 bases and 4 bases, there was a span of 15 bases. Germline assignment: CDR1 SGHTA and CDR2 FQGNSA. The CDR3: CASSQYGRSNQPQHF. CDR3 sequence (DNA): TGTGCCAGCAGCCAATACGGCAGGTCAAATCAGCCCCAGCATTTT.

The rearrangement joins TRBV4-1 to TRBJ2-1, with D possibly matching TRBD1 (6 bases). This CDR3 region has 16 residues. V lost 0 bases, J lost 8 bases, and 17 bases lay in between. Germline CDR1 reads MGHRA; CDR2 reads YSYEKL. CDR3 sequence (DNA): TGCGCCAGCAGCCAAGATGGCAGGGGACAAGGTTATGAGCAGTTCTTC. It is translated as CASSQDGRGQGYEQFF.

CDR3 loop: CASSPERDPSYEQYF. DNA for the CDR3: TGTGCCAGCTCACCGGAGCGGGACCCCTCCTACGAGCAGTACTTC. The chain is built from TRBV18 and TRBJ2-7, with TRBD2 matching over 7 bases. This CDR3 is built from 15 residues. The V and J ends lost 3 bases and 0 bases, in that order; junction bases with no gene match: 5. Germline values: CDR1 KGHSH, CDR2 LQKENI.

The chain couples TRBV25-1 to TRBJ2-3; 10 bases match TRBD2. The CDR3 is 15 residues long. The J segment lost 2 bases and the V segment lost 6 bases, leaving 5 bases of the junction unmatched. Germline V gene sequence: CDR1 MGHDK, CDR2 SYGVNS. The CDR3 region is CASRLAGSPTDTQYF. CDR3 nucleotides: TGTGCCAGCAGACTAGCGGGGTCCCCCACAGATACGCAGTATTTT.

This clone was counted between two and nine times. The V call is TRBV19, the J call TRBJ2-7; the match to TRBD1 covers 8 bases. The V gene's germline CDR1 is LNHDA and CDR2 SQIVND (reference sequence). The CDR3 has 15 residues. The V gene end was trimmed by 1 base and the J gene end by 2 bases; junction bases not matched to a gene: 4. For the CDR3, the DNA is TGTGCCAGTAGTATAGGAGGGACAGGAGCCTACGAGCAGTACTTC. Translating gives CASSIGGTGAYEQYF.

The CDR3 region is CASSQAGSNQPQHF. CDR3 nucleotides: TGCGCCAGCAGCCAAGCAGGGAGCAATCAGCCCCAGCATTTT. The chain employs TRBV4-1 and TRBJ1-5; a possible D gene is TRBD1 (5 bases). CDR1 and CDR2 from the germline V gene are MGHRA and YSYEKL. The CDR3 contains 14 residues. Trimming removed 1 base from V and 1 base from J, with 5 bases in between.

The chain employs TRBV5-1 and TRBJ1-1; tentative D call: TRBD1 (5 bases). Per the germline V gene, CDR1 is SGHRS and CDR2 is YFSETQ. The germline V and J ends were trimmed by 4 bases and 1 base, with 11 bases remaining between them. The CDR3 runs to 14 residues. CDR3 DNA sequence: TGCGCCAGCAGCCCAGAAAGGGGGAACACTGAAGCTTTCTTT. Amino acid sequence: CASSPERGNTEAFF.

The gene calls are TRBV5-1 and TRBJ2-1; weak D call: TRBD2 (5 bases). Trimming took 1 base from V and 7 from J, leaving 18 bases between them. The germline V gene encodes CDR1 SGHRS and CDR2 YFSETQ. This CDR3 has 16 residues. This CDR3 reads CASSLFGGLARNEQFF. For the CDR3, the DNA is TGCGCCAGCAGCTTGTTTGGCGGACTCGCACGTAATGAGCAGTTCTTC.

The chain is built from TRBV6-1 and TRBJ2-1; D is unclear. V lost 2 bases and J lost 0, with 8 bases in between. Germline V lookup: CDR1 MNHNS, CDR2 SASEGT. This CDR3 is 15 amino acids long. In DNA form, the CDR3 reads TGTGCCAGCAGTGAATCGTTCAGCTCCTACAATGAGCAGTTCTTC. This sequence encodes CASSESFSSYNEQFF.